This TCR beta chain is drawn from a study of blood T cell repertoires in COVID-19. Background on the study: Researchers got acute and convalescent COVID-19 samples from the United States, Italy and Spain. In each case, the material was cDNA or gDNA derived from T cells, B-cell-depleted T cells, or PBMCs.

This CDR3 is built from 13 residues. Trimming at V came to 9 bases and at J to 6 bases, leaving 5 bases not matched to a gene. Germline values: CDR1 ENHRY, CDR2 SYGVKD. Per the original data handling: Reference gene primer amplification in the assay estimated nucleated cell counts. The repertoire was sequenced with immunoSEQ multiplex PCR; TCRdb's copy has only in-frame clones and lacks some. The DNA was the basis for D and trimming; V, J and clone size are from that table. The sample includes about 70,000 clones, 80% to 90% of them seen just once. J is TRBJ1-6 and V is TRBV10-3, with 7 bases aligning to TRBD1. Material for sequencing was peripheral blood. The sequence came from a woman between 18 and 29 years old with acute or convalescent COVID-19. This CDR3 reads CAICRDSNSPLHF. CDR3 nucleotide sequence: TGTGCCATATGCCGGGACAGTAATTCACCCCTCCACTTT.